The 4 T cell receptor beta chains below all came from one sample that was sequenced in a study of blood T cell repertoires in COVID-19. Sequencing was performed with immunoSEQ multiplex PCR; in TCRdb, only in-frame clones are kept and a portion is missing. Of 100,000 to 150,000 clones listed, approximately 87% are singletons. The source material was peripheral blood. The receptors were gathered from a woman aged 55-70 years with acute or convalescent COVID-19.

V usage is TRBV3-1 (or the pseudogene TRBV3-2) and J usage is TRBJ1-5; D is unresolved. The CDR3 is made up of 13 amino acids. Trimming pared 0 bases from V and 6 bases from J, leaving 6 bases between. Germline CDR1 is LGHDT and CDR2 is YNNKEL (reference sequence). DNA of the CDR3: TGTGCCAGCAGCCAAGATTACGGTCAGCCCCAGCATTTT. This translates into CASSQDYGQPQHF.

The J gene is TRBJ2-7, the V gene TRBV24-1; the match to TRBD1 covers 9 bases. V trimming: 2 bases; J trimming: 4 bases; junction bases outside the gene matches: 17. This CDR3 comprises 19 residues. Germline CDR1 is KGHDR and CDR2 is SFDVKD. CDR3 sequence (DNA): TGTGCCACCAGTGATTCGATTCAACAGGGGGCCCCGGTTAGGTACGAGCAGTACGTC. It yields the protein CATSDSIQQGAPVRYEQYV.

V and J are TRBV30 and TRBJ1-4, with TRBD1 as a possible D gene (5 bases). Trimming stripped 3 bases from V and 6 bases from J, with 14 bases between. CDR1 GTSNPN and CDR2 SVGIG come from the germline V gene (reference sequence). This CDR3 region has 14 residues. The CDR3 region has the DNA TGTGCCTGGAGGGGAGGGACCTCTCATGAAAAACTGTTTTTT. Residues: CAWRGGTSHEKLFF.

The V gene is TRBV5-4, the J gene TRBJ1-2; 9 bases match TRBD1. V shed 5 bases, J shed 7 bases, and the junction held 9 bases outside the gene matches. The germline CDR1 and CDR2 sequences are SGHNT and YYREEE (reference sequence). The CDR3 totals 14 residues. Here the CDR3 reads CASRPGDRGSGYTF. As DNA, the CDR3 is TGTGCCAGCAGGCCGGGAGACAGGGGGAGTGGCTACACCTTC.